This entry concerns a single TCR beta chain. What it binds is not known. cDNA libraries for TRB were generated by 5' RACE incorporating UMI labels. TCRdb re-called the 5' RACE reads and catalogs CDR3 proteins one per entry, DNA excluded. The sample totals about 120,000 distinct CDR3 sequences. Every CD8+ T cell subset underwent triplicate sorting at more than 250,000 cells apiece. CD45RO-CCR7+CD27+CD95- defined naive CD8+ T cells. This specimen comes from a study of CXCR3-negative and CXCR3-positive naive CD8 T cells. This CDR3 has 16 residues. From germline, CDR1 is SQVTM and CDR2 ANQGSEA. General observations from the study: Expression of CXCR3 was partially reduced after cryopreservation, and fresh PBMCs were used in most assays. Naive cells with CXCR3 showed TRB CDR3s that were more hydrophobic than those in CXCR3-negative naive cells. Whereas memory cells differed, naive CXCR3-negative and CXCR3-positive cells shared similar TRBV-TRBJ usage.

The sequencing sample was made of naive CXCR3+ CD8+ T cells from blood. The subset: CD45RO-CCR7+CD27+CD95- naive CD8+ T cells expressing CXCR3 (TNR3+). The rearrangement links TRBV29-1 to TRBJ2-7; TCRdb indicates TRBD1, and absent DNA this call remains unverified. The origin of this receptor is a human donor in good health. Some clones in this sample may be carry-over from other donors' samples. CDR3 sequence reads: CSAAVSPDSLSYEQYF.